One and the same sample provided the 9 T cell receptor beta chains below, sequenced in a study of PD-1 blockade in classical Hodgkin lymphoma. Each patient relapsed following autologous stem cell transplantation, and prior brentuximab vedotin exposure differed. Repertoires were generated with immunoSEQ multiplex PCR, while TCRdb's copy carries only in-frame clones and drops some. The sample consists of roughly 97,000 clones, over 80% of them appearing once. Sequences were derived from peripheral blood mononuclear cells (PBMCs), sampled at baseline. These receptors came from a human donor with classical Hodgkin lymphoma.

The rearrangement links TRBV10-3 to TRBJ1-5, with a weak D call TRBD1 (6 bases). V was cut by 0 bases and J by 4 bases, with 10 bases left in between. CDR1 and CDR2 (germline): ENHRY, SYGVKD. This CDR3 spans 15 amino acids. The chain's CDR3 is CAISESRGTNQPQHF. DNA for the CDR3: TGTGCCATCAGTGAGTCGCGGGGGACAAATCAGCCCCAGCATTTT.

The V and J genes are TRBV6-1 and TRBJ2-1; 11 bases are shared with TRBD2. V trimming: 5 bases; J trimming: 6 bases; junction bases outside the gene matches: 6. In germline, CDR1 is MNHNS, CDR2 SASEGT. The CDR3 has 15 residues. The CDR3 is CASSKTSGISNEQFF. In DNA form, the CDR3 reads TGTGCCAGCAGTAAGACTAGCGGGATAAGCAATGAGCAGTTCTTC.

The chain couples TRBV11-2 to TRBJ1-4; D might be TRBD1 (6 bases). CDR1 and CDR2 (germline): SGHAT, FQNNGV. The V gene lost 5 bases and the J gene lost 2 bases, with 15 bases spanning the gap. The CDR3 runs 16 residues. In DNA, the CDR3 is TGTGCCAGCAGCCAAGGCGGGGGCCCGACTAATGAAAAACTGTTTTTT. Protein: CASSQGGGPTNEKLFF.

The chain combines TRBV7-2 with TRBJ2-1; possibly TRBD2 for D (6 bases). V lost 5 bases, J lost 5 bases, and 22 bases lay in between. This CDR3 region has 17 residues. Germline V gene data show CDR1 as SGHTA and CDR2 as FQGNSA. The CDR3 DNA reads as TGTGCCAGCAGCCGTCCCTTGCGGGACCTACTAAACAATGAGCAGTTCTTC. Amino acid sequence: CASSRPLRDLLNNEQFF. The full variable domain, with the rest looked up from reference TRBV7-2 and TRBJ2-1, is GAGVSQSPSNKVTEKGKDVELRCDPISGHTALYWYRQSLGQGLEFLIYFQGNSAPDKSGLPSDRFSAERTGGSVSTLTIQRTQQEDSAVYLCASSRPLRDLLNNEQFFGPGTRLTVL.

The rearrangement joins TRBV30 to TRBJ1-3; D ambiguous. The CDR3 covers 13 residues. Germline V gene lookup returns CDR1 GTSNPN and CDR2 SVGIG (reference sequence). The V gene lost 4 bases and the J gene lost 3 bases, with 10 bases spanning the gap. CDR3 sequence (DNA): TGTGCCTGGAACAGCCTAGTTGGAAACACCATATATTTT. This gives the protein CAWNSLVGNTIYF. Looking up the rest from reference TRBV30 and TRBJ1-3 gives the full variable domain: SQTIHQWPATLVQPVGSPLSLECTVEGTSNPNLYWYRQAAGRGLQLLFYSVGIGQISSEVPQNLSASRPQDRQFILSSKKLLLSDSGFYLCAWNSLVGNTIYFGEGSWLTVV.

This clone appeared a few times. The rearrangement joins TRBV28 to TRBJ1-5, with D perhaps TRBD1 (6 bases). Germline V gene lookup returns CDR1 MDHEN and CDR2 SYDVKM. Trimming removed 3 bases from V and 7 bases from J, with 19 bases in between. The CDR3 is 16 amino acids. This CDR3 reads CASSFPRGGFAQPQHF. For the CDR3, the DNA is TGTGCCAGCAGTTTCCCGAGAGGGGGGTTCGCCCAGCCCCAGCATTTT.

This chain joins TRBV2 and TRBJ1-2; 7 bases are shared with TRBD1. The CDR3 is made up of 14 amino acids. The V gene's germline CDR1 is SNHLY and CDR2 FYNNEI. The ends lost 6 bases at V and 8 bases at J; junction bases unmatched: 12. The CDR3 nucleotides are TGTGCCAGCAGCTTCGGACAGGCCCCGGGGGGCTACACCTTC. Its translation: CASSFGQAPGGYTF.

The rearrangement uses TRBV13 and TRBJ2-5, with TRBD1 matching 9 bases. Germline CDR1 reads PRHDT; CDR2 reads FYEKMQ (reference sequence). V lost 1 base and J lost 0; bases outside the gene matches: 6. This CDR3 spans 17 amino acids. CDR3 DNA: TGTGCCAGCAGCTTAGCGGGACAGGGAGGGTACCAAGAGACCCAGTACTTC. This encodes CASSLAGQGGYQETQYF.

J is TRBJ2-2 and V is TRBV5-4; TRBD1 or TRBD2 may be the D gene (5 bases each). V lost 5 bases and J 2 bases, leaving 13 bases between the germline ends. Germline V lookup: CDR1 SGHNT, CDR2 YYREEE (reference sequence). There are 15 residues in the CDR3. The CDR3 DNA reads TGTGCCAGCAGACTGTACCGGGACAACACCGGGGAGCTGTTTTTT. Translation: CASRLYRDNTGELFF.